This record concerns one T cell receptor (beta chain) sequence. The germline V and J ends were trimmed by 0 bases and 4 bases, with 6 bases remaining between them. There are 14 residues in the CDR3. These data belong to a study of blood T cells in healthy people across ages. Study information: Template switching picked up about one barcoded beta molecule for each two T cells.

A sample-barcoded 5' primer and a J-beta primer mix were used in a second PCR of about 6 to 11 cycles. TCRdb re-called the 5' RACE reads through MiXCR, storing one row per CDR3 protein. The sample lists about 780,000 distinct CDR3 sequences; about 47% were seen once. Source material: blood. The chain links TRBV12-3 or TRBV12-4 to TRBJ1-4; no reliable D call. The TCR sequence derives from a man at least 80 years old in good health. The CDR3 sequence: CASSLAGYNEKLFF. As DNA, the CDR3 is TGTGCCAGCAGTTTAGCTGGGTATAATGAAAAACTGTTTTTT.